Each of the 15 T cell receptor beta chains below was sequenced from the same sample in a study of T cell repertoires in cytomegalovirus infection. TCRdb recomputed calls from the reads with MiXCR, one row per CDR3 protein. The table records about 68,000 distinct CDR3 sequences, approximately 24% of them present only once. These receptors have no known antigen. The material sequenced was PBMCs, sequenced either directly or after in vitro stimulation (not recorded which). These receptors all come from a human donor in good health (CMV status not recorded). Some clones in this sample may be carry-over from other donors' samples.

This clonotype was seen many times. The chain recombines TRBV6-8 with TRBJ1-2; 11 bases line up with TRBD1. V was clipped by 4 bases and J by 3 bases; unmatched bases: 19. Germline V CDR1 and CDR2: MNHGY, SAAAGT. The CDR3 extends over 20 amino acids. The chain's CDR3 is CASSSHSRRGQGGIDYGYTF. For the CDR3, the DNA is TGTGCCAGCAGTTCACATTCACGAAGGGGACAGGGGGGAATCGACTATGGCTACACCTTC.

CDR3 nucleotide sequence: TGTGCTAGTGGTTTGAGGACTAGCGGGGGCTCCTACAATGAGCAGTTCTTC. Its protein product is CASGLRTSGGSYNEQFF. The J gene is TRBJ2-1, the V gene TRBV12-5; TRBD2 aligns across 13 bases. V shed 2 bases, J shed 0 bases, and the junction held 1 base outside the gene matches. From germline, CDR1 is LGHNT and CDR2 FRNRAP. This CDR3 is built from 17 residues. The entire variable domain, with the rest obtained from reference TRBV12-5 and TRBJ2-1, is as follows: DARVTQTPRHKVTEMGQEVTMRCQPILGHNTVFWYRQTMMQGLELLAYFRNRAPLDDSGMPKDRFSAEMPDATLATLKIQPSEPRDSAVYFCASGLRTSGGSYNEQFFGPGTRLTVL.

V gene TRBV19 combines with J gene TRBJ2-3; 10 bases are shared with TRBD2. The J segment lost 3 bases and the V segment lost 6 bases, leaving 9 bases of the junction unmatched. The germline V gene encodes CDR1 LNHDA and CDR2 SQIVND (reference sequence). This CDR3 contains 16 residues. The CDR3 loop reads CASSRYLAGATDTQYF. CDR3 in DNA: TGTGCCAGTAGCAGGTATCTAGCGGGAGCTACAGATACGCAGTATTTT.

The sample holds a few counts of this clonotype. This chain uses TRBV20-1 with TRBJ2-3; either TRBD1 or TRBD2 may fit D (5 bases each). This CDR3 spans 15 amino acids. With 4 bases removed from V and 0 bases from J, the gap between germline ends came to 14 bases. In germline, CDR1 is DFQATT, CDR2 SNEGSKA (reference sequence). CDR3 DNA: TGCAGTGCTAACCCGGGACGGGCTAGCACAGATACGCAGTATTTT. Protein: CSANPGRASTDTQYF.

This chain links TRBV11-1 with TRBJ1-5, with 7 bases aligning to TRBD1. This CDR3 has 13 residues. Germline CDR1 reads SGHAT; CDR2 reads FQDESV (reference sequence). Unmatched junction bases numbered 5, after V lost 9 bases and J lost 3 bases. CDR3 nucleotides: TGTGCCAGTTCTACAGGGGTCAATCAGCCCCAGCATTTT. Protein sequence: CASSTGVNQPQHF.

Ten or more counts support this clonotype. This chain uses TRBV2 with TRBJ2-2; no definite D call. Trimming took off 7 bases at V and 3 bases at J, with 12 bases between the two ends. The CDR3 consists of 14 residues. Germline values: CDR1 SNHLY, CDR2 FYNNEI. CDR3 nucleotides: TGTGCCAGCACCGAACTGGGTTACACCGGGGAGCTGTTTTTT. It encodes CASTELGYTGELFF.

V usage is TRBV29-1 and J usage is TRBJ2-7; 9 bases line up with TRBD1. Germline CDR1 and CDR2: SQVTM and ANQGSEA. This CDR3 has 13 amino acids. The J segment lost 2 bases and the V segment lost 3 bases, leaving 2 bases of the junction unmatched. The CDR3 coding sequence is TGCAGCGTTGAGGGACAGGGTACCTACGAGCAGTACTTC. This gives the protein CSVEGQGTYEQYF.

This clonotype was seen many times. The chain employs TRBV6-2 or TRBV6-3 and TRBJ1-1; 7 bases fit TRBD1. The J segment lost 10 bases and the V segment lost 0 bases, leaving 11 bases of the junction unmatched. The CDR3 consists of 15 residues. CDR1 is MNHEY, CDR2 SVGEGT, per germline. As DNA, the CDR3 is TGTGCCAGCAGTTACTCACCGACAGGGACCGCCGGAGCTTTCTTT. Translating it yields CASSYSPTGTAGAFF.

V and J are TRBV20-1 and TRBJ1-4; TRBD1 might be the D (5 bases). Trimming took 5 bases from V and 2 from J, leaving 12 bases between them. Germline V gene data show CDR1 as DFQATT and CDR2 as SNEGSKA (reference sequence). The CDR3 has 14 residues. CDR3 in DNA: TGCAGTGCTGGGAGGGGAACGACTAATGAAAAACTGTTTTTT. This codes for CSAGRGTTNEKLFF.

The rearrangement joins TRBV6-1 to TRBJ2-7; 7 bases agree with TRBD1. V gave up 5 bases and J gave up 5 bases; unmatched junction bases: 3. CDR3 length: 12 residues. Germline V lookup: CDR1 MNHNS, CDR2 SASEGT. The CDR3 spells CASSPQGDEQYV. The CDR3 region has the DNA TGTGCCAGCAGTCCCCAGGGGGACGAGCAGTACGTC.

This clonotype was seen a few times. CDR3 in DNA: TGTGCCAGCAGTTCAGAGTGGGCGAAGTTCTTC. Amino acids: CASSSEWAKFF. The chain recombines TRBV28 with TRBJ2-1; D remains unclear. V lost 4 bases to trimming and J lost 14 bases, with 12 bases between them. The CDR3 extends over 11 amino acids. Germline values: CDR1 MDHEN, CDR2 SYDVKM. The entire variable domain, with the rest obtained from reference TRBV28 and TRBJ2-1, is as follows: DVKVTQSSRYLVKRTGEKVFLECVQDMDHENMFWYRQDPGLGLRLIYFSYDVKMKEKGDIPEGYSVSREKKERFSLILESASTNQTSMYLCASSSEWAKFFGPGTRLTVL.

In DNA form, the CDR3 reads TGTGCCAGCAGCTTTCACAGGGGCACTGAAGCTTTCTTT. Amino acid sequence: CASSFHRGTEAFF. The genes are TRBV7-3 and TRBJ1-1; TRBD1 aligns across 7 bases. CDR3 length: 13 residues. CDR1 is SGHTA, CDR2 FQGTGA, per germline. V was pared by 3 bases and J by 4 bases, with 2 bases of the junction left unmatched.

This clonotype was observed a few times. V usage is TRBV12-3 or TRBV12-4 and J usage is TRBJ1-1; tentatively, D is TRBD1 (5 bases). The CDR3 is 13 residues long. The V end lost 2 bases, the J end lost 3 bases, and 7 bases lay between the germline ends. This CDR3 is CASSLMGDTEAFF. For the CDR3, the DNA is TGTGCCAGCAGTTTAATGGGGGACACTGAAGCTTTCTTT.

This clonotype was observed once. One base away lies a much larger clone, so this may be a sequencing read error. The conserved phenylalanine or tryptophan is not found at the CDR3 terminus, so this likely reflects a read error. This rearrangement joins TRBV7-2 to TRBJ1-6, with 10 bases that match TRBD1. V gave up 5 bases and J gave up 10 bases; unmatched junction bases: 5. The V gene's germline CDR1 is SGHTA and CDR2 FQGNSA. The CDR3 covers 14 residues. The CDR3 here is CASSKGQGMSPLHL. CDR3 coding DNA: TGTGCCAGCAGCAAGGGACAGGGGATGTCACCCCTCCACTTA.

This clonotype was seen more than once but under ten times. The V gene is TRBV12-3 or TRBV12-4, the J gene TRBJ2-3; 9 bases line up with TRBD2. This CDR3 has 18 residues. V lost 4 bases to trimming and J lost 4 bases; unmatched junction nucleotides: 15. The CDR3, as DNA: TGTGCCAGCAGTTCTCGACTAGCGGTTGGATCTAGCGCAGATACGCAGTATTTT. This codes for CASSSRLAVGSSADTQYF.